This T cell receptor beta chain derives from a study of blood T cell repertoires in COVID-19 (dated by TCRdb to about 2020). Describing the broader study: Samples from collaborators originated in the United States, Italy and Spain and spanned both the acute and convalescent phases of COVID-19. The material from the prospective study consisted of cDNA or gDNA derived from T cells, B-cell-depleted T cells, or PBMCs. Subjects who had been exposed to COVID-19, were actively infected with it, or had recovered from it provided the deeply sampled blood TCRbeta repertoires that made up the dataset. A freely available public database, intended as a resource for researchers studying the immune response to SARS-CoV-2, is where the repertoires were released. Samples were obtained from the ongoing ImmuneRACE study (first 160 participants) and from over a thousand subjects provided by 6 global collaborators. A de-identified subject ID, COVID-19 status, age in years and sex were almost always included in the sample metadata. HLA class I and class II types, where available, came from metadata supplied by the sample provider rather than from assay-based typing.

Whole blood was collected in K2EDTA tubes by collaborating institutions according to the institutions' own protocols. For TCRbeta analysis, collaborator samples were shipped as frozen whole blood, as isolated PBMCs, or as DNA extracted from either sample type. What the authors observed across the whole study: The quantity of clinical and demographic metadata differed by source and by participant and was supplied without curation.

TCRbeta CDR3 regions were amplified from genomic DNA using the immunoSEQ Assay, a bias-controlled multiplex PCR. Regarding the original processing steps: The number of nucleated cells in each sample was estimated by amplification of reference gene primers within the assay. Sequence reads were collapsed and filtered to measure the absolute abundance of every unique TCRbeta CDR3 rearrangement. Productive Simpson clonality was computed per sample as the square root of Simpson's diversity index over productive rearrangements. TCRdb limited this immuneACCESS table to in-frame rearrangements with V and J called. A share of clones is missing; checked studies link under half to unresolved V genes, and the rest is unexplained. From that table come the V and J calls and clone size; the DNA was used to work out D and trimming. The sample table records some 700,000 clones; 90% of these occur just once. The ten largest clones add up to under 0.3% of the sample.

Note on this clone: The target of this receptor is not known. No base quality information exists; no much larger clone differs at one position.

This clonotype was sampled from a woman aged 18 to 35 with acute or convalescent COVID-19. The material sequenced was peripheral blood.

The CDR3 region reads CSVSGDTQYF. The base sequence is TGCAGCGTTTCAGGGGATACGCAGTATTTT. The rearrangement combines TRBV29-1 with TRBJ2-3; TRBD1 could be the D gene, as 5 bases match. The germline V gene yields SQVTM for CDR1 and ANQGSEA for CDR2. From cysteine to phenylalanine, the CDR3 is 10 amino acids long. Here the CDR3 DNA is all that survives: 30 bases in frame from base 1. Trimming at the junction amounts to 5 bases on V and 6 bases on J, and the germline ends lie 6 bases apart.